This T cell receptor (beta chain) was retrieved from a study of shared clonotypes between healthy human individuals. The protocol was immunoSEQ multiplex PCR, while the TCRdb copy is restricted to in-frame clones and leaves out a portion. Altogether some 2,000,000 clones are present, approximately 96% being singletons, with the ten largest covering over 0.1%. This CDR3 region has 14 residues. CDR1 is LGHNA and CDR2 is YSLEER in the germline V gene. The V end was cut by 5 bases, the J end by 2 bases, with 13 bases between. This sequence was found in a man younger than 35 in good health. The chain combines TRBV4-3 with TRBJ2-7, with D maybe TRBD1 (6 bases). Sequencing was done on a sample of naive CD4+ T cells sorted from blood. Subset specified: CD45RA+ positively selected. Here the CDR3 reads CASSTRQAAYEQYF. For the CDR3, the DNA is TGCGCCAGCAGCACAAGACAGGCTGCCTACGAGCAGTACTTC.